The 22 T cell receptor beta chains below were found in one sample sequenced in a study of T cells in localized non-small cell lung cancer. Sequenced by immunoSEQ multiplex PCR; TCRdb stores in-frame clones only, minus some. This table has about 1,700 clones, 24% appearing once. Sample: normal lung tissue next to the tumor, taken before any cancer treatment. The source is a female donor over 55 with stage II squamous cell lung carcinoma.

V gene TRBV19 combines with J gene TRBJ1-2, with TRBD1 identical over 9 bases. Germline V gives CDR1 LNHDA, CDR2 SQIVND (reference sequence). Germline trimming cut 9 bases from V and 4 bases from J; bases unmatched to any gene: 12. This CDR3 has 15 amino acids. CDR3 region: CASYPTGTGFYGYTF. The CDR3 DNA reads TGTGCCAGCTATCCGACCGGGACAGGGTTCTATGGCTACACCTTC.

The rearrangement joins TRBV9 to TRBJ1-2; TRBD1 might be the D (5 bases). Trimming took off 5 bases at V and 4 bases at J, with 18 bases between the two ends. There are 15 residues in the CDR3. Germline values: CDR1 SGDLS, CDR2 YYNGEE. CDR3 residues: CASSDFAGPAYGYTF. As DNA, the CDR3 is TGTGCCAGCAGTGATTTCGCGGGACCGGCCTATGGCTACACCTTC. The full variable domain, rest sourced from reference TRBV9 and TRBJ1-2, is DSGVTQTPKHLITATGQRVTLRCSPRSGDLSVYWYQQSLDQGLQFLIQYYNGEERAKGNILERFSAQQFPDLHSELNLSSLELGDSALYFCASSDFAGPAYGYTFGSGTRLTVV.

The rearrangement joins TRBV28 to TRBJ1-3; possibly TRBD1 for D (5 bases). The V gene's germline CDR1 is MDHEN and CDR2 SYDVKM. This CDR3 comprises 17 residues. The germline V and J ends were trimmed by 5 bases and 0 bases, with 17 bases remaining between them. Here the CDR3 reads CASSHEIRRGSGNTIYF. CDR3 nucleotides: TGTGCCAGCAGTCATGAGATAAGAAGGGGCTCTGGAAACACCATATATTTT.

CDR3 DNA: TGCGCCAGCAGCCAGCTGAAACGACAGACCCAATCCGAGCAGTACGTC. It yields the protein CASSQLKRQTQSEQYV. V usage is TRBV1 and J usage is TRBJ2-7; TRBD1 was called by the table and not checked on the DNA. TRBV1 is listed as a pseudogene. The CDR3 runs to 16 residues.

In this sample, this clone is large. V usage is TRBV11-3 and J usage is TRBJ1-1; D is unclear. Germline lookup yields CDR1 SGHNT and CDR2 YENEEA. This CDR3 has 15 amino acids. Trimming took 2 bases from V and 1 from J, leaving 11 bases between them. The CDR3 DNA sequence: TGTGCCAGCAGCTTAATAACCTTGGGGAACACTGAAGCTTTCTTT. Its protein is CASSLITLGNTEAFF.

In this sample, this clone turned up a few times. The chain carries TRBV6-8 and TRBJ2-6; D uncertain. CDR1 is MNHGY, CDR2 SAAAGT, per germline. V was pared by 6 bases and J by 3 bases, with 6 bases between. This CDR3 is 13 amino acids long. CDR3 sequence reads: CASRTLGANVLTF. The DNA for the CDR3 is TGTGCCAGCAGGACGCTTGGGGCCAACGTCCTGACTTTC.

Only one count was recorded for this clone. The chain carries TRBV29-1 and TRBJ2-1; possible D gene TRBD1, 5 bases. CDR1 is SQVTM, CDR2 ANQGSEA, per germline. CDR3 length: 15 amino acids. V gave up 3 bases and J gave up 5 bases, with 17 bases separating them. CDR3 region: CSVDHPGPQDNEQFF. The CDR3 region has the DNA TGCAGCGTTGACCACCCGGGCCCACAGGACAATGAGCAGTTCTTC.

J is TRBJ1-2 and V is TRBV29-1, with D unclear. Germline-derived CDR1 and CDR2 are SQVTM and ANQGSEA. V was trimmed by 7 bases and J by 5 bases, leaving 14 bases between them. This CDR3 contains 12 residues. This chain's CDR3 is CSAQSPGYGYTF. The CDR3 coding sequence is TGCAGCGCTCAATCACCAGGTTATGGCTACACCTTC. The entire variable domain, with the rest obtained from reference TRBV29-1 and TRBJ1-2, is as follows: SAVISQKPSRDICQRGTSLTIQCQVDSQVTMMFWYRQQPGQSLTLIATANQGSEATYESGFVIDKFPISRPNLTFSTLTVSNMSPEDSSIYLCSAQSPGYGYTFGSGTRLTVV.

By its share, this clone is medium-sized. V is TRBV11-3 and J is TRBJ1-2; maybe TRBD1 (5 bases). The CDR3 is 14 residues long. The ends were cut back, 5 bases at V and 6 bases at J, with 16 bases in the middle. Germline CDR1 SGHNT, CDR2 YENEEA. The CDR3 region has the DNA TGTGCCAGCAGCGACTGGGGGATTTCGAATGGCTACACCTTC. This gives the protein CASSDWGISNGYTF.

The DNA for the CDR3 is TGTGCCAGCAGTTACGGGACTAGCGGGAGAAGTGAGCAGTTCTTC. It specifies CASSYGTSGRSEQFF. The chain carries TRBV6-8 and TRBJ2-1; TRBD2 agrees at 14 bases. J was trimmed by 9 bases and V by 2 bases; bases with no gene match: 3. This CDR3 is 15 amino acids long. Looked up from germline, CDR1 is MNHGY and CDR2 is SAAAGT.

This clone was detected only a few times. The chain recombines TRBV15 with TRBJ1-1; maybe TRBD1 (5 bases). With 1 base removed from V and 8 bases from J, the gap between germline ends came to 14 bases. CDR1 is LNHNV and CDR2 is YYDKDF in the germline V gene (reference sequence). The CDR3 totals 14 residues. CDR3 region: CATSRGTQGSEAFF. DNA for the CDR3: TGTGCCACCAGCAGAGGTACGCAGGGCTCAGAAGCTTTCTTT.

This clone showed up just a few times. This chain uses TRBV5-1 with TRBJ2-7; D is perhaps TRBD1 or TRBD2 (5 bases each). Germline lookup yields CDR1 SGHRS and CDR2 YFSETQ. V was clipped by 4 bases and J by 3 bases, with 14 bases between them. This CDR3 contains 14 residues. The CDR3 reads CASSHGTMGYEQYF. The CDR3 nucleotides read TGCGCCAGCAGCCACGGGACCATGGGCTACGAGCAGTACTTC.

By share of the sample, this clone is medium-sized. The genes are TRBV6-8 and TRBJ2-7, with TRBD2 matching over 8 bases. This CDR3 is built from 14 residues. V gave up 5 bases and J gave up 6 bases; unmatched junction bases: 9. Germline assignment: CDR1 MNHGY and CDR2 SAAAGT. The CDR3 DNA follows: TGTGCCAGCAGTCAGACTAGCGAGGCTTCCGAGCAGTACGTC. Protein sequence: CASSQTSEASEQYV.

The chain uses TRBV19 and TRBJ1-2, with D maybe TRBD1 (5 bases). The germline V gene has CDR1 LNHDA and CDR2 SQIVND (reference sequence). V was trimmed by 10 bases and J by 4 bases, leaving 16 bases between them. The CDR3 sequence is 13 residues long. CDR3 loop: CATLQGGLYGYTF. As DNA, the CDR3 is TGTGCCACCCTCCAGGGAGGACTCTATGGCTACACCTTC.

V is TRBV28 and J is TRBJ1-5; no definite D call. V gave up 7 bases and J gave up 7 bases, with 11 bases separating them. The CDR3 has 12 residues. Germline-derived CDR1 and CDR2 are MDHEN and SYDVKM. The CDR3 DNA follows: TGTGCCAGCACGGAAAGGGCCCAGCCCCAGCATTTT. This gives the protein CASTERAQPQHF.

The chain carries TRBV11-3 and TRBJ1-1, with 7 nucleotides matching TRBD1. Germline V gives CDR1 SGHNT, CDR2 YENEEA. J was trimmed by 3 bases and V by 1 base; bases with no gene match: 5. CDR3 length: 15 residues. In DNA, the CDR3 is TGTGCCAGCAGCTTAGGGACAGGAAGGCACACTGAAGCTTTCTTT. It codes for CASSLGTGRHTEAFF.

This chain connects TRBV6-8 to TRBJ1-2; D is undetermined. In germline, CDR1 is MNHGY, CDR2 SAAAGT. The CDR3 loop spans 15 amino acids. Trimming removed 2 bases from V and 8 bases from J, with 18 bases in between. DNA of the CDR3: TGTGCCAGCAGTTACAGTAACGCACGGCGCGGGGGCTACACCTTC. It codes for CASSYSNARRGGYTF.

There are a few counts of this clone. The chain joins TRBV9 to TRBJ2-3, with 16 positions matching TRBD2. The junction had 1 base not matched to a gene; V was cut back by 7 bases and J by 5 bases. CDR3 size: 14 residues. From germline, CDR1 is SGDLS and CDR2 YYNGEE. CDR3 region: CASGTSGRGDTQYF. CDR3 nucleotides: TGTGCCAGCGGGACTAGCGGGAGGGGAGATACGCAGTATTTT. The variable domain in full, with the rest retrieved from reference TRBV9 and TRBJ2-3, is DSGVTQTPKHLITATGQRVTLRCSPRSGDLSVYWYQQSLDQGLQFLIQYYNGEERAKGNILERFSAQQFPDLHSELNLSSLELGDSALYFCASGTSGRGDTQYFGPGTRLTVL.

This clone was seen only a few times. J is TRBJ2-1 and V is TRBV9; 7 nucleotides agree with TRBD2. From germline, CDR1 is SGDLS and CDR2 YYNGEE. Losses at the gene ends were 3 bases for V and 4 bases for J; bases not matched to a gene: 7. The CDR3 spans 15 residues. The CDR3 nucleotides read TGTGCCAGCAGCGAGCTAGCGGACCTTTACAATGAGCAGTTCTTC. As protein: CASSELADLYNEQFF.

This chain joins TRBV2 and TRBJ2-1; TRBD1 matches 9 bases. The J segment lost 6 bases and the V segment lost 8 bases, leaving 8 bases of the junction unmatched. There are 14 residues in the CDR3. The germline CDR1 and CDR2 sequences are SNHLY and FYNNEI. The CDR3 region has the DNA TGTGCCAGCGGAAGACAGGGGGGGAGCAATGAGCAGTTCTTC. Translated, it gives CASGRQGGSNEQFF.

CDR3 in DNA: TGTGCCAGCAGCTTTGCAGGGGCGAAGGGTACTGAAGCTTTCTTT. Residues: CASSFAGAKGTEAFF. The V gene is TRBV11-3, the J gene TRBJ1-1, with TRBD1 as a possible D gene (6 bases). CDR3 length: 15 residues. CDR1 and CDR2 (germline): SGHNT, YENEEA. Trimming stripped 3 bases from V and 5 bases from J, with 16 bases between.

The chain joins TRBV10-2 to TRBJ1-2; D is possibly TRBD1 (5 bases). The CDR3 totals 12 residues. Trimming removed 6 bases from V and 4 bases from J, with 9 bases in between. In germline, CDR1 is WSHSY, CDR2 SAAADI. This chain's CDR3 is CASRVDSYGYTF. The DNA of the CDR3 is TGCGCCAGCAGAGTAGACAGCTATGGCTACACCTTC.